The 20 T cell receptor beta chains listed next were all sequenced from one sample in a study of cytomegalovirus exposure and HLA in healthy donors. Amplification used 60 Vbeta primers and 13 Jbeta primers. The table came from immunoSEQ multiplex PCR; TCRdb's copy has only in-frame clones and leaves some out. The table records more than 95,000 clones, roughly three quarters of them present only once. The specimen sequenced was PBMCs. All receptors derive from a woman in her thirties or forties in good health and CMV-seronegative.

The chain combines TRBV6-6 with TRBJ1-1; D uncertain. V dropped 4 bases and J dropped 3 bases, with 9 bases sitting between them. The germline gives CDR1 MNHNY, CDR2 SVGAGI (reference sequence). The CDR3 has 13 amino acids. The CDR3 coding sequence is TGTGCCAGCAGTTTTACAGTGGACACTGAAGCTTTCTTT. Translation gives CASSFTVDTEAFF.

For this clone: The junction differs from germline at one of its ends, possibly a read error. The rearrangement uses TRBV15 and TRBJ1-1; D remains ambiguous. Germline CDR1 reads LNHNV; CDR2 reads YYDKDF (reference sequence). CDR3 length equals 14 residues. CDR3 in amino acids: CATSREGRGTEAFF. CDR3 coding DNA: TGTGCCACCAGTAGAGAGGGAAGAGGGACTGAAGCTTTCTTT.

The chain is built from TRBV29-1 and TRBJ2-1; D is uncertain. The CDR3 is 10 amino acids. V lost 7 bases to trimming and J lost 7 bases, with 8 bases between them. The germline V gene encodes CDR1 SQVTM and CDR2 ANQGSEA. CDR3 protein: CSAKTNEQFF. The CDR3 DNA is TGCAGCGCAAAGACAAATGAGCAGTTCTTC.

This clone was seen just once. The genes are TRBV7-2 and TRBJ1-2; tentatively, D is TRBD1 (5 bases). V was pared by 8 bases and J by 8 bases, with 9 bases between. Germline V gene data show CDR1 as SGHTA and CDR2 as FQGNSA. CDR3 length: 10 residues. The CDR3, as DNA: TGTGCCAGCTTGGGGGGAGGCTACACCTTC. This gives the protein CASLGGGYTF.

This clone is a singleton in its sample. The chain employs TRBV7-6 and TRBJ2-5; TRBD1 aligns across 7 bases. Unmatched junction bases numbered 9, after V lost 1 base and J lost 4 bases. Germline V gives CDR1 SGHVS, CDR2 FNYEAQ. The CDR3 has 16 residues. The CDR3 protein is CASSLGTPTGRETQYF. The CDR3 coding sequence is TGTGCCAGCAGCTTAGGAACCCCGACAGGGAGAGAGACCCAGTACTTC.

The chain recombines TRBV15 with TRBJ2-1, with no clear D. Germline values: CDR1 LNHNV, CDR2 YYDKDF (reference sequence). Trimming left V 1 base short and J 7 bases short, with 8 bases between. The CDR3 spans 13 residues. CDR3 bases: TGTGCCACCAGCAGAGGGGCCCTGAATGAGCAGTTCTTC. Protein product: CATSRGALNEQFF.

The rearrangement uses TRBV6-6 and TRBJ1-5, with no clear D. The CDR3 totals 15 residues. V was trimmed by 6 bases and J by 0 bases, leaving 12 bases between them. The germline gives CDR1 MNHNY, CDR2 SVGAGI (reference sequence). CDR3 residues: CASRYLETSNQPQHF. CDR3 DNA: TGTGCCAGCAGGTATCTGGAGACTAGCAATCAGCCCCAGCATTTT.

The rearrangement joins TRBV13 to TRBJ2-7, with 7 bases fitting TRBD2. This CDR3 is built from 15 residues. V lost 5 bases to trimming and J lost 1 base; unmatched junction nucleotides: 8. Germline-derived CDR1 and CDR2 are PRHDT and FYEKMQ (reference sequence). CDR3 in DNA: TGTGCCAGCAGCGTCGCTAGCGGAAAATCCTACGAGCAGTACTTC. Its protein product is CASSVASGKSYEQYF.

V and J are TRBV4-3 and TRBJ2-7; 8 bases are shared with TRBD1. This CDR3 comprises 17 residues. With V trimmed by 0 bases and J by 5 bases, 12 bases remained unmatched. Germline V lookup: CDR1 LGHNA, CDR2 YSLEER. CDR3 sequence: CASSQDRRTGNLDEQYF. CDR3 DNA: TGCGCCAGCAGCCAAGATAGGAGGACAGGGAATCTCGACGAGCAGTACTTC.

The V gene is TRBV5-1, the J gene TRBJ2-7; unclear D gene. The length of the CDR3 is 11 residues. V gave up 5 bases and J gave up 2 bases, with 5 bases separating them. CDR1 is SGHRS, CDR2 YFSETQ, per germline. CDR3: CASSSTYEQYF. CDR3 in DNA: TGCGCCAGCAGTAGTACCTACGAGCAGTACTTC.

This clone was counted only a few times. The CDR3 DNA sequence: TGTGCCAGTTCAAGACAGGGCCTTGGCGACTATGGCTACACCTTC. Translation: CASSRQGLGDYGYTF. The chain employs TRBV9 and TRBJ1-2, with 7 nucleotides matching TRBD1. Germline-derived CDR1 and CDR2 are SGDLS and YYNGEE. This CDR3 contains 15 residues. Trimming took 8 bases from V and 3 from J; bases not matched to a gene: 13.

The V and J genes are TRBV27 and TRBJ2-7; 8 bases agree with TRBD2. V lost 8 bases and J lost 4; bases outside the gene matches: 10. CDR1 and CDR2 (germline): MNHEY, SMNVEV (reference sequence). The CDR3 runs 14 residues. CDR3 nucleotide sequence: TGTGCCAGCGCCTACTCCGGCGGGGGGTACGAGCAGTACTTC. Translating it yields CASAYSGGGYEQYF.

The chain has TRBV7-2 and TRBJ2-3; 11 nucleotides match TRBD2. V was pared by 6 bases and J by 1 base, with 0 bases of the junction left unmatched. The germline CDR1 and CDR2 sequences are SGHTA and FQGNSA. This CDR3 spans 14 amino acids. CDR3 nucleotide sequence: TGTGCCAGCAGGACTAGCGGGGGCACAGATACGCAGTATTTT. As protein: CASRTSGGTDTQYF.

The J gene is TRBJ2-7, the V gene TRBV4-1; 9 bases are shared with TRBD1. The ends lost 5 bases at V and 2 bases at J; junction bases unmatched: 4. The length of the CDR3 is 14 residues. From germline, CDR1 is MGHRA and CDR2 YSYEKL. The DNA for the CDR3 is TGCGCCAGCAGCAGACAGGGGGAGGCCTACGAGCAGTACTTC. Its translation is CASSRQGEAYEQYF.

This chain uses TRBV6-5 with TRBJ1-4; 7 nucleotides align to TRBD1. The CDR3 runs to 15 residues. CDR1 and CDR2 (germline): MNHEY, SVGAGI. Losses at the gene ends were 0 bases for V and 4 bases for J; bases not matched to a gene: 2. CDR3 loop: CASSYSGGVNEKLFF. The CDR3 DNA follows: TGTGCCAGCAGTTACTCAGGGGGCGTTAATGAAAAACTGTTTTTT.

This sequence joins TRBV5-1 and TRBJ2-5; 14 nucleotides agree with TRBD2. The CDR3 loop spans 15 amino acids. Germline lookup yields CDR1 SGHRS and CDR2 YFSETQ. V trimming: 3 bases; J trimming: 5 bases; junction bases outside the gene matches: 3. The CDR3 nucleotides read TGCGCCAGCAGCTCGGGACTAGCGGGAGTGGAGACCCAGTACTTC. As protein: CASSSGLAGVETQYF.

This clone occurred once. CDR3 loop: CASGAGTSSYNEQFF. CDR3 nucleotide sequence: TGTGCTAGTGGCGCTGGGACTAGCTCCTACAATGAGCAGTTCTTC. The chain links TRBV12-5 to TRBJ2-1; 8 bases map to TRBD2. This CDR3 is built from 15 residues. Per germline, CDR1 LGHNT and CDR2 FRNRAP. The ends lost 6 bases at V and 0 bases at J; junction bases unmatched: 4.

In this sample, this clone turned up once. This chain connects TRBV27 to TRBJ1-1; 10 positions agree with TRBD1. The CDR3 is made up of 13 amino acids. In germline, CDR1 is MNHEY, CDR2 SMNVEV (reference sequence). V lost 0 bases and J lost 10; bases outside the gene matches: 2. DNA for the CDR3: TGTGCCAGCAGTTTATCGACAGGGGGCCCAGCTTTCTTT. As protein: CASSLSTGGPAFF.

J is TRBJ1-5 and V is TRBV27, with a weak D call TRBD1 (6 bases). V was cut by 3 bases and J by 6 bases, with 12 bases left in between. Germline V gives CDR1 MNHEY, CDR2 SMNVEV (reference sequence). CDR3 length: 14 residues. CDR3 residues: CASSLSRGSQPQHF. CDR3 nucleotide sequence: TGTGCCAGCAGTTTGTCGAGGGGGAGTCAGCCCCAGCATTTT.

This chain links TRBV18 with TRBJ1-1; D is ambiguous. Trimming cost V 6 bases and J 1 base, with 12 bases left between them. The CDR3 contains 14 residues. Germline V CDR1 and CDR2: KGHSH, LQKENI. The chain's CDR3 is CASSPAGWNTEAFF. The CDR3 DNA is TGTGCCAGCTCCCCTGCCGGGTGGAACACTGAAGCTTTCTTT.